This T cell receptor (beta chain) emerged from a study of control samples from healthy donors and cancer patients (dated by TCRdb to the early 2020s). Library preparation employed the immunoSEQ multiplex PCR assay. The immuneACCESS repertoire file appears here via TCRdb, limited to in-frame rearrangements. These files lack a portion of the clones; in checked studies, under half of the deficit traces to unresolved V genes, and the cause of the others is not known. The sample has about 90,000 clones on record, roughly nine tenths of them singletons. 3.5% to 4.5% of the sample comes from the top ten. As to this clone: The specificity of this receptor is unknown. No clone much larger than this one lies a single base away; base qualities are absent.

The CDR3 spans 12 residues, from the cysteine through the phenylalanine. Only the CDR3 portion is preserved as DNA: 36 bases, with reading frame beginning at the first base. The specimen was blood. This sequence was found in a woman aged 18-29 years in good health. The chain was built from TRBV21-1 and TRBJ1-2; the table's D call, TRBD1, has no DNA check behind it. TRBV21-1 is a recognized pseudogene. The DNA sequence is TGTGCCAGCGGACAGGGGGACTATGGCTACACCTTC. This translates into CASGQGDYGYTF.